Below are 32 T cell receptor beta chains sequenced from a single sample in a study of blood T cells in healthy people across ages. A second PCR, run for roughly 7 to 12 cycles, used a sample-barcoded 5' primer plus a J-beta primer mix. TCRdb re-called the 5' RACE reads with MiXCR, one entry per CDR3 protein. Here the sample spans some 920,000 distinct CDR3 sequences, about 51% being singletons. The sequenced sample consisted of blood. The origin of the receptors is a woman aged 55-69 years in good health.

The chain employs TRBV25-1 and TRBJ2-1, with 11 positions matching TRBD2. This CDR3 has 16 amino acids. Germline V gives CDR1 MGHDK, CDR2 SYGVNS. The trim removed 4 bases at V and 9 bases at J, leaving 11 bases unmatched. The chain's CDR3 is CASSAMIAGGLSEQFF. The CDR3 DNA sequence: TGTGCCAGCAGTGCGATGATAGCGGGAGGGTTAAGTGAGCAGTTCTTC.

This clonotype was observed a handful of times. The chain links TRBV12-3 or TRBV12-4 to TRBJ2-5, with 15 positions matching TRBD2. The ends lost 8 bases at V and 4 bases at J; junction bases unmatched: 8. The CDR3 spans 16 residues. The chain's CDR3 is CASAERTSGRGETQYF. The CDR3 DNA reads TGTGCCAGCGCGGAGAGGACTAGCGGGAGGGGAGAGACCCAGTACTTC.

This clonotype was seen a few times. The CDR3 DNA sequence: TGTGCCAGCAGAGGACGTCTCGGCACAGATACGCAGTATTTT. Translation: CASRGRLGTDTQYF. The rearrangement links TRBV3-1 to TRBJ2-3; D is undetermined. The CDR3 length is 14 residues. V was trimmed by 6 bases and J by 1 base, leaving 11 bases between them. Germline CDR1 reads LGHDT; CDR2 reads YNNKEL (reference sequence).

The chain links TRBV10-2 to TRBJ1-1; D is unclear. Per germline, CDR1 WSHSY and CDR2 SAAADI. Trimming left V 3 bases short and J 11 bases short, with 25 bases between. The CDR3 contains 16 residues. CDR3 bases: TGCGCCAGCAGTGAAAGTGGGGTGGCCGGGCGCGGTGAGGCTTTCTTT. This codes for CASSESGVAGRGEAFF.

The chain is built from TRBV7-2 and TRBJ2-1; 10 bases match TRBD1. CDR1 SGHTA and CDR2 FQGNSA come from the germline V gene. The CDR3 consists of 14 residues. V was pared by 5 bases and J by 9 bases, with 7 bases of the junction left unmatched. CDR3 nucleotide sequence: TGTGCCAGCAGCGCCGGGACAGGGGAGGTTGAGCAGTTCTTC. This translates into CASSAGTGEVEQFF.

The chain recombines TRBV20-1 with TRBJ2-3; D call uncertain. Per germline, CDR1 DFQATT and CDR2 SNEGSKA (reference sequence). V dropped 1 base and J dropped 6 bases, with 11 bases sitting between them. The CDR3 is made up of 13 amino acids. CDR3 sequence reads: CSARALAVDTQYF. In DNA form, the CDR3 reads TGCAGTGCTAGAGCCCTCGCCGTGGATACGCAGTATTTT.

A word on this clonotype: The junction differs from germline at one of its ends, possibly a read error. The CDR3 protein is CASRGLEGDAQYF. Here the CDR3 DNA reads TGCGCCAGCAGGGGCCTGGAGGGAGATGCGCAGTATTTT. The chain carries TRBV5-1 and TRBJ2-3; D possibly corresponds to TRBD2 (6 bases). CDR1 is SGHRS, CDR2 YFSETQ, per germline. This CDR3 has 13 amino acids.

This clonotype was seen only a few times. This rearrangement joins TRBV27 to TRBJ2-1; 7 bases match TRBD2. The CDR3 is made up of 16 amino acids. The germline V gene has CDR1 MNHEY and CDR2 SMNVEV (reference sequence). V shed 6 bases and J 0 bases; nucleotides not matched to a gene: 8. CDR3 region: CASSPTSVSSYNEQFF. DNA for the CDR3: TGTGCCAGCAGCCCAACTAGCGTCAGCTCCTACAATGAGCAGTTCTTC.

This clonotype was counted between two and nine times. V and J are TRBV20-1 and TRBJ1-2, with a weak D call TRBD1 (5 bases). The CDR3 runs to 13 residues. Germline CDR1 reads DFQATT; CDR2 reads SNEGSKA (reference sequence). The CDR3 DNA sequence: TGCAGGGCCCTTCCGGGGGAGAGCTATGGCTACACCTTC. It yields the protein CRALPGESYGYTF.

This clonotype was seen more than once but under ten times. The CDR3 nucleotides read TGCAGTGCTAGAGATAGGCTAGCGGGACCCACAGATACGCAGTATTTT. Protein: CSARDRLAGPTDTQYF. The rearrangement links TRBV20-1 to TRBJ2-3, with TRBD2 matching 9 bases. Germline-derived CDR1 and CDR2 are DFQATT and SNEGSKA (reference sequence). V lost 0 bases and J lost 2; bases outside the gene matches: 6. CDR3 length: 16 amino acids.

This chain joins TRBV10-3 and TRBJ2-3; no clear D. This CDR3 is 14 amino acids long. CDR1 ENHRY and CDR2 SYGVKD come from the germline V gene. V lost 3 bases and J 2 bases, leaving 9 bases between the germline ends. CDR3 region: CAISDSPTTDTQYF. CDR3 sequence (DNA): TGTGCCATCAGTGATAGTCCGACCACAGATACGCAGTATTTT.

This clonotype was picked up a small number of times. The chain couples TRBV7-9 to TRBJ1-2; D gene unclear. With 7 bases removed from V and 6 bases from J, the gap between germline ends came to 24 bases. Germline lookup yields CDR1 SEHNR and CDR2 FQNEAQ (reference sequence). CDR3 size: 16 residues. The CDR3 nucleotides read TGTGCCAGCATTACAAACGGCCCAGGCCTCAAGCATGGCTACACCTTC. Encoded protein: CASITNGPGLKHGYTF.

The CDR3 is CASSPPVYNEQYF. The DNA for the CDR3 is TGTGCCAGCAGCCCGCCGGTCTACAATGAGCAGTACTTC. The rearrangement uses TRBV4-2 and TRBJ2-5, with D unclear. Germline V gene data show CDR1 as LGHNA and CDR2 as YNFKEQ. Trimming cost V 4 bases and J 11 bases, with 17 bases left between them. The length of the CDR3 is 13 residues.

The chain has TRBV27 and TRBJ2-1, with D hard to call. The CDR3 totals 11 residues. V was pared by 5 bases and J by 7 bases, with 6 bases between. Looked up from germline, CDR1 is MNHEY and CDR2 is SMNVEV (reference sequence). The CDR3 sequence is CASSMLNEQFF. Written as DNA, the CDR3 is TGTGCCAGCAGTATGTTAAATGAGCAGTTCTTC.

V usage is TRBV6-2 or TRBV6-3 and J usage is TRBJ1-2; D remains unclear. Germline V lookup: CDR1 MNHEY, CDR2 SVGEGT. The germline V and J ends were trimmed by 5 bases and 2 bases, with 9 bases remaining between them. The CDR3 runs 13 residues. CDR3 DNA: TGTGCCAGCAGTGGCCTACAGAACTATGGCTACACCTTC. Translating gives CASSGLQNYGYTF.

This clonotype was seen more than once but under ten times. The V call is TRBV20-1, the J call TRBJ2-7; 13 nucleotides line up with TRBD2. The DNA end favors TRBJ2-5, so the J call may be wrong. This CDR3 has 17 amino acids. Per the germline V gene, CDR1 is DFQATT and CDR2 is SNEGSKA (reference sequence). DNA of the CDR3: TGCAGTGCAGATGGACTAGCGGGAGTAATAGGGCAATCGACCCAGTACTTC. Encoded protein: CSADGLAGVIGQSTQYF.

This clonotype was picked up a small number of times. This chain links TRBV15 with TRBJ2-1; 7 positions agree with TRBD2. V was clipped by 8 bases and J by 6 bases; unmatched bases: 10. Germline lookup yields CDR1 LNHNV and CDR2 YYDKDF (reference sequence). This CDR3 is 14 amino acids long. CDR3 nucleotide sequence: TGTGCCACCGCCGGCGGGCGCGGGAGCAATGAGCAGTTCTTC. Translating it yields CATAGGRGSNEQFF.

This clonotype was observed at least ten times. Here the CDR3 reads CASSLDGRADIQYF. The CDR3 DNA reads TGTGCCAGCAGTTTGGACGGGAGGGCAGACATTCAGTACTTC. This chain links TRBV12-3 or TRBV12-4 with TRBJ2-4, with 8 bases identical to TRBD2. The CDR3 covers 14 residues. The V gene end was trimmed by 3 bases and the J gene end by 8 bases; junction bases not matched to a gene: 6.

This clonotype occurred once. The chain joins TRBV4-1 to TRBJ2-3; the D is unclear. CDR1 is MGHRA, CDR2 YSYEKL, per germline. The CDR3 consists of 18 residues. V lost 4 bases and J 3 bases, leaving 23 bases between the germline ends. The CDR3 reads CASSPVVSWQKYTDTQYF. The CDR3, as DNA: TGCGCCAGCAGCCCAGTCGTTTCGTGGCAGAAATATACAGATACGCAGTATTTT.

The V call is TRBV18, the J call TRBJ2-6, with 7 bases lining up with TRBD1. Germline values: CDR1 KGHSH, CDR2 LQKENI. The CDR3 has 16 residues. The junction had 5 bases not matched to a gene; V was cut back by 6 bases and J by 0 bases. For the CDR3, the DNA is TGTGCCAGCTCCCGACAGGGTAGCTCTGGGGCCAACGTCCTGACTTTC. The encoded protein is CASSRQGSSGANVLTF.

This clonotype was picked up many times. This rearrangement joins TRBV5-5 to TRBJ2-3; a possible D gene is TRBD1 (5 bases). Per the germline V gene, CDR1 is SGHKS and CDR2 is YYEKEE (reference sequence). CDR3 length equals 15 residues. Trimming stripped 4 bases from V and 0 bases from J, with 12 bases between. CDR3 nucleotide sequence: TGTGCCAGCAGCCTCCGACAGACCAGCACAGATACGCAGTATTTT. It specifies CASSLRQTSTDTQYF.

Concerning this clonotype: Its ends do not fully match the called genes, so a read error is possible. Here the CDR3 DNA reads TGCAGCGTTGTGAGGAACCAAGAGGCCCAGTACTTC. Translated, it gives CSVVRNQEAQYF. The chain uses TRBV29-1 and TRBJ2-5; D ambiguous. The germline V gene has CDR1 SQVTM and CDR2 ANQGSEA. The CDR3 runs 12 residues.

This chain links TRBV20-1 with TRBJ2-1, with D unresolved. CDR3 length: 14 amino acids. Germline V lookup: CDR1 DFQATT, CDR2 SNEGSKA (reference sequence). Between the trimmed V and J ends, which lost 3 bases and 4 bases, there was a span of 13 bases. DNA for the CDR3: TGCAGTGCTAGGCCCAGAAGCTCGTACAATGAGCAGTTCTTC. It encodes CSARPRSSYNEQFF.

The chain couples TRBV20-1 to TRBJ2-1; D call uncertain. The germline V gene encodes CDR1 DFQATT and CDR2 SNEGSKA (reference sequence). This CDR3 contains 11 residues. In DNA form, the CDR3 reads TGCAGCGCGTCGGCCTACAATGAGCAGTTCTTC. Translation: CSASAYNEQFF.

V gene TRBV27 combines with J gene TRBJ2-1, with 7 bases matching TRBD1. The last part of the DNA fits TRBJ2-7 better; the J call may be wrong. This CDR3 contains 16 residues. CDR1 and CDR2 (germline): MNHEY, SMNVEV (reference sequence). The CDR3 nucleotides read TGTGCCAGCAGTTTATCGAGCGGACAGGCCTACAATGAGCAGTACTTC. It codes for CASSLSSGQAYNEQYF.

This clonotype was detected a few times. The V gene is TRBV7-2, the J gene TRBJ2-1; 13 bases line up with TRBD2. Losses at the gene ends were 4 bases for V and 9 bases for J; bases not matched to a gene: 9. Per germline, CDR1 SGHTA and CDR2 FQGNSA. CDR3 length: 16 amino acids. CDR3 region: CASSSGLAGRLGEQFF. CDR3 in DNA: TGTGCCAGCAGCTCGGGACTAGCGGGACGGTTGGGTGAGCAGTTCTTC.

The rearrangement links TRBV28 to TRBJ2-7, with D perhaps matching TRBD1 (6 bases). This CDR3 spans 15 amino acids. V gave up 3 bases and J gave up 0 bases, with 12 bases separating them. Germline CDR1 reads MDHEN; CDR2 reads SYDVKM. CDR3: CASSLQGTGSYEQYF. The CDR3 DNA reads as TGTGCCAGCAGTTTGCAGGGGACGGGCTCCTACGAGCAGTACTTC.

The chain employs TRBV28 and TRBJ1-5; tentatively, D is TRBD1 (6 bases). This CDR3 contains 16 residues. Germline V gene sequence: CDR1 MDHEN, CDR2 SYDVKM. V lost 6 bases and J 5 bases, leaving 20 bases between the germline ends. CDR3 sequence: CASSASRGLLDQPQHF. CDR3 bases: TGTGCCAGCAGCGCTTCCCGGGGGCTTTTGGATCAGCCCCAGCATTTT.

The chain is built from TRBV20-1 and TRBJ2-7; 7 nucleotides match TRBD2. CDR1 is DFQATT, CDR2 SNEGSKA, per germline (reference sequence). V trimming: 4 bases; J trimming: 6 bases; junction bases outside the gene matches: 6. This CDR3 has 12 residues. The CDR3 DNA reads TGCAGTGCTACGGAACAGCGGGGCGAGCAGTACTTC. Protein: CSATEQRGEQYF.

The chain has TRBV21-1 and TRBJ1-2; TRBD1, as called in the table, went unchecked against the DNA. TRBV21-1 is a pseudogene segment. The length of the CDR3 is 18 residues. Here the CDR3 DNA reads TGTGCCAGCAGCAAAGTCCCCGCCAACGGGACAGGATACTATGGCTACACCTTC. As protein: CASSKVPANGTGYYGYTF.

The chain links TRBV2 to TRBJ2-7; either TRBD1 or TRBD2 may fit D (5 bases each). Trimming pared 10 bases from V and 1 base from J, leaving 14 bases between. The CDR3 spans 13 residues. Germline assignment: CDR1 SNHLY and CDR2 FYNNEI. The CDR3 is CATLRGASYEQYF. The CDR3 coding sequence is TGTGCCACCCTAAGAGGGGCGTCCTACGAGCAGTACTTC.

This clonotype was detected only once. V gene TRBV9 combines with J gene TRBJ2-2; D is perhaps TRBD1 (6 bases). Germline CDR1 SGDLS, CDR2 YYNGEE. Trimming pared 0 bases from V and 1 base from J, leaving 13 bases between. This CDR3 contains 17 residues. CDR3 bases: TGTGCCAGCAGCGTAGGCTACAGGGCGAAGAACACCGGGGAGCTGTTTTTT. It yields the protein CASSVGYRAKNTGELFF.